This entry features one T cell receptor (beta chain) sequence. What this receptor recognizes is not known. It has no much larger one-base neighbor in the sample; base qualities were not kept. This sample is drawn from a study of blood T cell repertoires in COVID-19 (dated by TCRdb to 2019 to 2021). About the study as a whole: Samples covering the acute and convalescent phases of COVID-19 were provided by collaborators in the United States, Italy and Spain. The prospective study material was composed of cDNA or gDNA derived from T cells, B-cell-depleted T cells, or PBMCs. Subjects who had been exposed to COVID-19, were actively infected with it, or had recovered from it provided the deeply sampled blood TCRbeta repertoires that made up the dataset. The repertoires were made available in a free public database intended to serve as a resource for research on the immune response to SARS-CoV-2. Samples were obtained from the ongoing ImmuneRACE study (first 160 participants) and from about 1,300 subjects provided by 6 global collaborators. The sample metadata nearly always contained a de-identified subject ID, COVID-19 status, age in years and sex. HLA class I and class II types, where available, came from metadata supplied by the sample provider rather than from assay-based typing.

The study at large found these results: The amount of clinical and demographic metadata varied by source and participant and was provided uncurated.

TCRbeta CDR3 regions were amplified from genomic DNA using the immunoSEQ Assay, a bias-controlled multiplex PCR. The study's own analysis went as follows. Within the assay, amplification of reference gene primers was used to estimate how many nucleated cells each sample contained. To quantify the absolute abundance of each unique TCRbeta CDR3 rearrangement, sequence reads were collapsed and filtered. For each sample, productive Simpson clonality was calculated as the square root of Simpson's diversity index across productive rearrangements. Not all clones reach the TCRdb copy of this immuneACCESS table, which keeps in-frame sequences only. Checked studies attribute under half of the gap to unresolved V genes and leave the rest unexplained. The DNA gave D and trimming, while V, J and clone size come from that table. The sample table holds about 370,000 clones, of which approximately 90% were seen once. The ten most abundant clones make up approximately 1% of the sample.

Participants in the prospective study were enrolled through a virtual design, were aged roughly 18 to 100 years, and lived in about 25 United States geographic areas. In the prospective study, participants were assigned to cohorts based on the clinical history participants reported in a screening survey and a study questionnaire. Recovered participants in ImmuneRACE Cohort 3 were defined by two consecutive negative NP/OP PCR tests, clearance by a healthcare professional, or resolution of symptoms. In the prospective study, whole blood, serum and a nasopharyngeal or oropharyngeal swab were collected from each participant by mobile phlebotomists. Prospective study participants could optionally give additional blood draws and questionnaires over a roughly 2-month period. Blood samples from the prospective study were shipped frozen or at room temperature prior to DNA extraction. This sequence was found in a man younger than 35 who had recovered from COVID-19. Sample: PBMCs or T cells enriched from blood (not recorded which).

The DNA sequence is as follows: TGTGCCAGCAGCCTTCGACAGGGAGTTTCACCCCTCCACTTT. It translates as CASSLRQGVSPLHF. The V and J genes are TRBV3-1 (or the pseudogene TRBV3-2) and TRBJ1-6, and 7 bases in between align with TRBD1. The CDR3 numbers 14 residues from cysteine through phenylalanine. The CDR3 DNA has 42 bases and is translated from base 1. V has 4 bases trimmed and J has 9 bases trimmed; junction bases matching no gene number 6. The germline V gene (reference sequence) provides CDR1 LGHDT and CDR2 YNNKEL.